Ten or more counts support the clone carrying this TCR beta chain. This entry is derived from a study of T cells in Graves' hyperthyroidism and ophthalmopathy. The overall study: Peripheral blood specimens were obtained at initial diagnosis, prior to any treatment.

The TCR beta CDR3 regions underwent amplification using RNA transcripts as the source. HTBI primers were the set used in a first-round RT-PCR of the TCR CDR3. One entry per CDR3 protein, called by TCRdb with MiXCR from the multiplex PCR reads. Found here are 600,000 to 900,000 distinct CDR3 sequences, around 15% of them singletons; the top ten hold 8.4%. Exclusions: uncontrolled infection, other autoimmune disease, pregnancy, lactation. This receptor was taken from a man younger than 35 with Graves' hyperthyroidism. The specimen was blood.

The CDR3, as DNA: TGTGCCAGCAGTGTTTGGGGGGCGCAGGTTTATGGCTACACCTTC. It codes for CASSVWGAQVYGYTF. This chain uses TRBV28 with TRBJ1-2, with D possibly TRBD1 on 6 matching bases. The CDR3 has 15 residues. The germline V gene encodes CDR1 MDHEN and CDR2 SYDVKM. Between the trimmed V and J ends, which lost 5 bases and 5 bases, there was a span of 18 bases.